One sample yielded the 16 T cell receptor beta chains listed below, sequenced in a study of OX40 agonist ivuxolimab in advanced cancers. The library was obtained by the immunoSEQ multiplex PCR assay. Imported from immuneACCESS, the table was reduced by TCRdb to in-frame sequences with V and J called. These copies leave out some clones; in studies compared against another copy, an unresolved V gene accounts for under half, and the cause of the remainder is not known. The sample table holds tens of thousands of clones, of which about 90% were seen once. In total, the top ten clones hold about 4% of the sample. Specimen: CD4+ or CD8+ T cells sorted from blood, collected in a trial of the OX40 agonist ivuxolimab. Receptors originate from an adult with an advanced solid tumor such as melanoma, head and neck, liver or kidney cancer.

J is TRBJ2-7 and V is TRBV9; TRBD2 might be the D (6 bases). Germline values: CDR1 SGDLS, CDR2 YYNGEE. V dropped 0 bases and J dropped 1 base, with 11 bases sitting between them. CDR3 length: 15 residues. CDR3 loop: CASSVGPGTSYEQYF. The CDR3 bases are TGTGCCAGCAGCGTAGGTCCCGGGACTTCCTACGAGCAGTACTTC.

The chain is built from TRBV9 and TRBJ2-2; D is unclear. Between the trimmed V and J ends, which lost 2 bases and 6 bases, there was a span of 5 bases. The CDR3 covers 12 residues. Per germline, CDR1 SGDLS and CDR2 YYNGEE. The CDR3: CASSVLPGELFF. The CDR3 region has the DNA TGTGCCAGCAGCGTTCTCCCCGGGGAGCTGTTTTTT. Filled out from reference TRBV9 and TRBJ2-2, the complete variable domain reads DSGVTQTPKHLITATGQRVTLRCSPRSGDLSVYWYQQSLDQGLQFLIQYYNGEERAKGNILERFSAQQFPDLHSELNLSSLELGDSALYFCASSVLPGELFFGEGSRLTVL.

The rearrangement links TRBV11-2 to TRBJ2-7; D remains ambiguous. The CDR3 extends over 12 amino acids. CDR1 and CDR2 from the germline V gene are SGHAT and FQNNGV. Between the trimmed V and J ends, which lost 0 bases and 4 bases, there was a span of 4 bases. In nucleotides, the CDR3 is TGTGCCAGCAGCTTAGATGGGTACGAGCAGTACGTC. Amino acid sequence: CASSLDGYEQYV.

The chain links TRBV7-8 to TRBJ2-3; a weak D match, TRBD2 (6 bases). This CDR3 spans 14 amino acids. Trimming stripped 8 bases from V and 1 base from J, with 13 bases between. CDR1 and CDR2 from the germline V gene are SGHVS and FQNEAQ. The CDR3 sequence is CASSWGDGTDTQYF. The DNA of the CDR3 is TGTGCCAGCTCCTGGGGGGATGGCACAGATACGCAGTATTTT.

The chain combines TRBV7-9 with TRBJ2-1; 14 bases map to TRBD2. With 5 bases clipped from V and 0 bases from J, the junction kept 3 bases outside the gene matches. Germline assignment: CDR1 SEHNR and CDR2 FQNEAQ (reference sequence). The CDR3 totals 17 residues. CDR3 in amino acids: CASSLGLAGGSYNEQFF. The CDR3 DNA is TGTGCCAGCAGCCTCGGACTAGCGGGGGGCTCCTACAATGAGCAGTTCTTC.

This clone showed up just a few times. The chain carries TRBV4-1 and TRBJ1-5; a weak D match, TRBD1 (5 bases). The V and J ends lost 3 bases and 7 bases respectively, with 7 bases between them. Germline V gene data show CDR1 as MGHRA and CDR2 as YSYEKL. This CDR3 is built from 12 residues. The DNA for the CDR3 is TGCGCCAGCAGCCATGAGGGGCAGCCCCAGCATTTT. It is translated as CASSHEGQPQHF.

The V and J genes are TRBV27 and TRBJ1-2; TRBD1 aligns across 7 bases. The V and J ends lost 6 bases and 4 bases, in that order; junction bases with no gene match: 17. Germline V lookup: CDR1 MNHEY, CDR2 SMNVEV (reference sequence). The CDR3 has 17 amino acids. Written as DNA, the CDR3 is TGTGCCAGCAGAGAGGGGGCCTATGGGCAGGGGATCTATGGCTACACCTTC. Protein sequence: CASREGAYGQGIYGYTF.

This clone was picked up one time. The V and J genes are TRBV18 and TRBJ1-5; TRBD1 aligns across 7 bases. V dropped 4 bases and J dropped 4; count of bases not matched to a gene: 13. The CDR3 runs to 17 residues. CDR1 and CDR2 (germline): KGHSH, LQKENI. Written as DNA, the CDR3 is TGTGCCAGCTCACGAAGCCCAGGACAGGCCCTAAATCAGCCCCAGCATTTT. This codes for CASSRSPGQALNQPQHF.

This chain connects TRBV21-1 to TRBJ1-6. TRBV21-1 is labeled a pseudogene. This CDR3 has 14 residues. The DNA of the CDR3 is TGTGCCAGCAGCCCCGGGGGGGTACCGTCACCCCTCCACTTT. Translated: CASSPGGVPSPLHF.

The chain employs TRBV29-1 and TRBJ2-1; 9 positions match TRBD2. This CDR3 region has 17 residues. After removal of 6 bases from V and 0 bases from J, the junction contained 12 bases not matched to a gene. Germline loops: CDR1 SQVTM, CDR2 ANQGSEA. CDR3: CSVTGGLAGNSYNEQFF. DNA of the CDR3: TGCAGCGTGACGGGGGGGCTAGCGGGGAACTCCTACAATGAGCAGTTCTTC.

The rearrangement links TRBV4-1 to TRBJ2-1, with 7 bases aligning to TRBD2. With 0 bases clipped from V and 5 bases from J, the junction kept 7 bases outside the gene matches. From germline, CDR1 is MGHRA and CDR2 YSYEKL. CDR3 length: 16 residues. This CDR3 is CASSQDLAGRDNEQFF. The CDR3 DNA reads TGCGCCAGCAGCCAAGATCTGGCAGGGAGGGACAATGAGCAGTTCTTC.

CDR3 in amino acids: CASSAAGTVFSYEQYF. The CDR3 DNA sequence: TGTGCCAGCAGTGCTGCCGGGACTGTTTTTTCCTACGAGCAGTACTTC. This rearrangement joins TRBV6-1 to TRBJ2-7, with a tentative D call TRBD2 (6 bases). V lost 4 bases and J 1 base, leaving 17 bases between the germline ends. CDR1 is MNHNS, CDR2 SASEGT, per germline. There are 16 residues in the CDR3.

The chain links TRBV28 to TRBJ1-1; perhaps TRBD1 as D (6 bases). Between the trimmed V and J ends, which lost 3 bases and 1 base, there was a span of 12 bases. The CDR3 runs to 15 residues. Looked up from germline, CDR1 is MDHEN and CDR2 is SYDVKM. CDR3 in amino acids: CASSLYRESNTEAFF. The DNA for the CDR3 is TGTGCCAGCAGTTTGTACAGGGAATCGAACACTGAAGCTTTCTTT. Full variable domain (rest looked up from reference TRBV28 and TRBJ1-1): DVKVTQSSRYLVKRTGEKVFLECVQDMDHENMFWYRQDPGLGLRLIYFSYDVKMKEKGDIPEGYSVSREKKERFSLILESASTNQTSMYLCASSLYRESNTEAFFGQGTRLTVV.

The V call is TRBV7-3, the J call TRBJ2-1; D is possibly TRBD2 (7 bases). Trimming shortened V by 2 bases and J by 5 bases, and 13 bases separated the two germline ends. The CDR3 contains 15 residues. Germline CDR1 reads SGHTA; CDR2 reads FQGTGA. The CDR3 sequence is CASSLSGGANNEQFF. As DNA, the CDR3 is TGTGCCAGCAGCTTATCGGGGGGCGCGAACAATGAGCAGTTCTTC. Combining the CDR3 with reference TRBV7-3 and TRBJ2-1 gives the whole variable domain GAGVSQTPSNKVTEKGKYVELRCDPISGHTALYWYRQSLGQGPEFLIYFQGTGAADDSGLPNDRFFAVRPEGSVSTLKIQRTERGDSAVYLCASSLSGGANNEQFFGPGTRLTVL.

This chain joins TRBV7-2 and TRBJ2-2; the match to TRBD2 covers 12 bases. Germline CDR1 reads SGHTA; CDR2 reads FQGNSA. V shed 4 bases and J 0 bases; nucleotides not matched to a gene: 6. The length of the CDR3 is 18 residues. CDR3 coding DNA: TGTGCCAGCAGCTCAGGACTAGCGGGATATACGAACACCGGGGAGCTGTTTTTT. Encoded protein: CASSSGLAGYTNTGELFF.

The rearrangement links TRBV15 to TRBJ2-7; the D is unclear. This CDR3 is built from 13 residues. The germline CDR1 and CDR2 sequences are LNHNV and YYDKDF (reference sequence). Trimming cost V 0 bases and J 4 bases, with 7 bases left between them. The CDR3: CATSRERLYEQYF. The CDR3 nucleotides are TGTGCCACCAGCAGAGAGAGGCTATACGAGCAGTACTTC.